This T cell receptor (beta chain) was documented in a study of T cell responses to AZD1222 COVID-19 vaccine listed by TCRdb under 2021. Background for the entire study: AZD1222 recipients given second doses at about 4 weeks or at about 12 weeks were pooled, since spike-specific TCR depth and breadth were not found to differ between the two schedules. Trial participants were enrolled by age into subgroups of 18-55, 56-69 and 70-plus years, and around 150, 28 and 57 TCR-sequenced participants, respectively, were included in these subgroups. A total of approximately 250 trial participants underwent TCR sequencing, of whom 207 had received two doses of AZD1222 and some 25 had received two doses of the MenACWY control vaccine.

The CDR3 contains 16 residues, cysteine and phenylalanine counted. Only CDR3 DNA is held: 48 bases, read in frame from base 1. The junction shows trimming of 1 base on V and 0 bases on J, plus 9 bases between the germline ends. From a lookup of the germline V gene, CDR1 and CDR2 are SGHAT and FQNNGV. Overall study outcomes, separate from this receptor: The vaccine-associated CD4 TCRs covered the entire spike protein, and the dominant responses fell in regions 160-218 and 743-854. Nearly half of unique spike-specific TCRs reportedly recognized epitopes outside regions mutated in the B.1.351 and B.1.1.7 variants. In the small 56-69-year group, the increase in depth fell short of significance, most likely because of low power. After two AZD1222 doses, both the breadth and the depth of spike-specific TCRs were significantly higher than at day 0 and than in MenACWY recipients. Most participants were white British and females outnumbered males, and the authors suggested that clonal diversity may have been underestimated. Conclusions about previously exposed vaccinees were limited because only six or seven AZD1222 recipients were SARS-CoV-2 seropositive at baseline. Because no samples from the day 14 peak response were available, repertoires could be characterized only after the peak T cell response.

The CDR3 regions of human TCRbeta chains were subjected to immunosequencing. Per the source publication's procedure: Repertoire TCRs were matched against a reference library of SARS-CoV-2-specific TCRs generated with the MIRA antigen-specificity platform. Breadth was defined as the fraction of unique TCRs that were SARS-CoV-2-associated. Depth was defined as the fraction of total T cells that were SARS-CoV-2-associated. Using the MIRA data, each spike-specific TCR was assigned both to the spike region to which the TCR was reactive and to a CD4 or CD8 class. Log10-transformed breadth and depth values were compared by one-way ANOVA with Sidak's multiple comparisons tests. The table was pulled from immuneACCESS by TCRdb, which kept in-frame rearrangements only. Such tables lose some clones; where checked, under half of the loss comes from unresolved V genes, and the rest has no known cause. V and J calls and clone size are given by that table; D and trimming were obtained from the DNA. This sample holds 90,000 or so clones; 65% to 90% were observed only once. The ten largest clones add up to more than 6% of the sample.

Per the publication, the time point label means: baseline before first vaccination. The vaccinee samples were drawn from two UK trials, COV001 and COV002, one of which was a single-blind randomized controlled phase 2/3 trial testing AZD1222 (ChAdOx1 nCoV-19) in healthy adults. For TCRbeta chain sequencing, PBMC samples were collected from trial participants at day 0 and at day 28 after the second dose. A word on this clone: Its recognized antigen is unknown. No base quality information exists; no much larger clone differs at one position.

The sequencing used peripheral blood, collected on day 0 of AZD1222 vaccination. The clonotype comes from an adult in good health. The receptor chain draws on TRBV11-2 and TRBJ2-2, and the D gene may be TRBD2, 6 bases matching. The CDR3 protein: CASSLGLAPNTGELFF. The DNA reads TGTGCCAGCAGCTTAGGTCTAGCGCCGAACACCGGGGAGCTGTTTTTT.